Listed below are T cell receptor beta chains from one sample, sequenced in a study of blood T cell repertoires in COVID-19. Assay: immunoSEQ multiplex PCR; the TCRdb copy retains only in-frame clones and omits some. The sample holds 150,000 to 200,000 clones; roughly nine tenths are singletons and the top ten take 0.7% to 0.95%. The sequenced sample consisted of peripheral blood. These receptors originate from a woman in her seventies with acute or convalescent COVID-19. The CDR3 runs from the conserved cysteine through the conserved F or W. The D gene is left open where the match is weak. Not all rows give a size; the values are once, few, many and, for expanded clones, a class.

V	J	D	size	length	DNA	CDR3
TRBV4-1	TRBJ1-1	NA	NA	15	TGCGCCAGCAGCCAATCAGGGCTGACGGACACTGAAGCTTTCTTT	CASSQSGLTDTEAFF
TRBV24-1	TRBJ2-2	NA	NA	13	TGTGCCACCAGTGATTCTAGAACCGGGGAGCTGTTTTTT	CATSDSRTGELFF
TRBV19	TRBJ1-5	TRBD1	NA	14	TGTGCCAGTAGTATGGGACAGACAGATCAGCCCCAGCATTTT	CASSMGQTDQPQHF
TRBV27	TRBJ1-1	TRBD1	NA	18	TGTGCCAGCAGCCCCCGCGGGACAGCGATAAACAAGAACACTGAAGCTTTCTTT	CASSPRGTAINKNTEAFF
TRBV24-1	TRBJ2-1	TRBD2	NA	17	TGTGCCACCAGTGATCGACTAGCGGGAGTTGACTACAATGAGCAGTTCTTC	CATSDRLAGVDYNEQFF
TRBV28	TRBJ1-2	NA	NA	18	TGTGCCAGCAGTTCCCTCTTCGTTGGCAGTGCGGGCGACTATGGCTACACCTTC	CASSSLFVGSAGDYGYTF
TRBV7-2	TRBJ2-3	TRBD1	NA	16	TGTGCCAGCAGCCAGCCGAGGACAGGGATCACAGATACGCAGTATTTT	CASSQPRTGITDTQYF
TRBV6-1	TRBJ2-1	TRBD2	few	15	TGTGCCAGCAGTGAAGCGAGCGGGGGGGCCGGAGAGCAGTTCTTC	CASSEASGGAGEQFF
TRBV3-1/TRBV3-2	TRBJ1-1	NA	NA	17	TGTGCCAGCAGCCAAGAAACGAGCGGCTGGATTAACACTGAAGCTTTCTTT	CASSQETSGWINTEAFF
TRBV7-8	TRBJ2-1	TRBD1	NA	13	TGTGCCAGCAGCGCTGACAGGGAAGATGAGCAGTTCTTC	CASSADREDEQFF
TRBV5-1	TRBJ1-2	NA	few	18	TGCGCCAGCAGCTTGCCCTTCCGGACAGTGGAACCCCCGGGTGGCTACACCTTC	CASSLPFRTVEPPGGYTF
TRBV3-1/TRBV3-2	TRBJ2-2	TRBD2	NA	16	TGTGCCAGCAGCCAAGAGAGCGGGAGCGACACCGGGGAGCTGTTTTTT	CASSQESGSDTGELFF
TRBV10-3	TRBJ2-5	NA	NA	11	TGTGCCATCCGACAGGAAGAGACCCAGTACTTC	CAIRQEETQYF
TRBV5-4	TRBJ2-1	NA	NA	13	TGTGCCAGCAGCGCCCCCATGGGCACCGAGCAGTTCTTC	CASSAPMGTEQFF
TRBV3-1/TRBV3-2	TRBJ1-5	TRBD1	NA	13	TGTGCCAGCAGCTCGGGACAGTCACAGCCCCAGCATTTT	CASSSGQSQPQHF
TRBV5-1	TRBJ2-1	NA	NA	15	TGCGCCAGCAGTCTCCTCCCCGGGACTTCCAATGAGCAGTTCTTC	CASSLLPGTSNEQFF
TRBV27	TRBJ2-4	NA	NA	17	TGTGCCAGCAGTTTTAGGGGGCGGGGAGAGGCCAAAAACATTCAGTACTTC	CASSFRGRGEAKNIQYF
TRBV5-4	TRBJ1-2	TRBD1	NA	17	TGTGCCAGCAGCCCGGCCGGGACAGCTCCAATTTCCTATGGCTACACCTTC	CASSPAGTAPISYGYTF
TRBV28	TRBJ1-1	TRBD1	NA	14	TGTGCCAGCAGCCAAAGGGGGCGCTTAACTGAAGCTTTCTTT	CASSQRGRLTEAFF
TRBV27	TRBJ1-5	NA	NA	13	TGTGCCAGCAGTTTAGAAAGGGGACAGCCCCAGCATTTT	CASSLERGQPQHF
TRBV10-2	TRBJ2-7	TRBD1	once	14	TGCGCCAGCAGTGGACACAGGGGATCGTACGAGCAGTACTTC	CASSGHRGSYEQYF
TRBV10-3	TRBJ2-3	NA	NA	14	TGTGCCATCAGGGGGGGTTCGAGCACAGATACGCAGTATTTT	CAIRGGSSTDTQYF
TRBV12-2	TRBJ2-1	NA	NA	16	TGTGCAAGTCGCTCGCCCCTAGCGATTTCCTACAATGAGCAGTTCTTC	CASRSPLAISYNEQFF
TRBV28	TRBJ1-1	TRBD1	NA	15	TGTGCCAGCAGTTTATGGGGACAGGGCCCACCACAAGCTTTCTTT	CASSLWGQGPPQAFF
TRBV25-1	TRBJ1-2	NA	NA	14	TGTGCCAGCAGTGAATCAGGGGACAACTATGGCTACACCTTC	CASSESGDNYGYTF
TRBV18	TRBJ2-2	NA	NA	15	TGTGCCAGCTCACCAGGGGCTAGTAACACCGGGGAGCTGTTTTTT	CASSPGASNTGELFF
TRBV27	TRBJ2-6	TRBD1	NA	18	TGTGCCAGCAGTTTAAGGGTCCCGGGACAGGGACCGGCCAACGTCCTGACTTTC	CASSLRVPGQGPANVLTF
TRBV6-1	TRBJ1-2	NA	NA	12	TGTGCCAGCAGTGACCAGAACTATGGCTACACCTTC	CASSDQNYGYTF
TRBV5-1	TRBJ1-4	NA	once	14	TGCGCCAGCAGCTTCCAGGGAACTAATGAAAAACTGTTTTTT	CASSFQGTNEKLFF
TRBV19	TRBJ1-2	NA	NA	12	TGTGCCAGTAGTATCCAGGGAAGAGGCTACACCTTC	CASSIQGRGYTF
TRBV12-5	TRBJ1-2	NA	NA	15	TGTGCTAGTGGTTTGGCGGCACTACTAAACTATGGCTACACCTTC	CASGLAALLNYGYTF
TRBV18	TRBJ2-7	TRBD2	NA	17	TGTGCCAGCTCACCCGGGGGACTAGCGGGGAGCTCCTACGAGCAGTACTTC	CASSPGGLAGSSYEQYF
TRBV6-5	TRBJ2-5	NA	NA	16	TGTGCCAGCAGTTACTCCATACCGGGACACCCAGAGACCCAGTACTTC	CASSYSIPGHPETQYF
TRBV20-1	TRBJ2-2	TRBD2	NA	14	TGCAGTGCGAGTAGCGGGAGAAACACCGGGGAGCTGTTTTTT	CSASSGRNTGELFF
TRBV7-9	TRBJ2-7	NA	NA	13	TGTGCCAGCAGCGGACGACAGTTCGGCGAGCAGTACTTC	CASSGRQFGEQYF
TRBV6-5	TRBJ2-3	NA	NA	13	TGTGCCGGTAACAGGGCGGGCACAGATACGCAGTATTTT	CAGNRAGTDTQYF
TRBV5-5	TRBJ2-3	NA	few	13	TGTGCCAGCAGCAGGACAGTTACAGATACGCAGTATTTT	CASSRTVTDTQYF
TRBV5-5	TRBJ1-2	NA	NA	17	TGTGCCAGCAGCTTGGAAGGGGGACGAGGGGCCCCTAGAGGCTACACCTTC	CASSLEGGRGAPRGYTF
TRBV28	TRBJ2-1	TRBD1	NA	16	TGTGCCAGCAGTCCGATACAAAACAGGGGATACAATGAGCAGTTCTTC	CASSPIQNRGYNEQFF
TRBV4-2	TRBJ1-2	NA	NA	14	TGTGCCAGCAGCCAATCTACAGAGAACTATGGCTACACCTTC	CASSQSTENYGYTF
TRBV4-2	TRBJ1-1	NA	few	14	TGTGCCAGCAGCCAAGATTTTCGGGTAGCTGAAGCTTTCTTT	CASSQDFRVAEAFF
TRBV9	TRBJ2-6	NA	NA	17	TGTGCCAGCAGCGTTGGAGGACGGGACTCTGGGGCCAACGTCCTGACTTTC	CASSVGGRDSGANVLTF
TRBV5-5	TRBJ2-1	TRBD2	NA	15	TGTGCCAGCAGCAGCCTAGCGGGAGGGTACAATGAGCAGTTCTTC	CASSSLAGGYNEQFF
TRBV5-8	TRBJ1-2	NA	NA	14	TGTGCCAGCAGCTGGAGCAGGGTTAGCTATGGCTACACCTTC	CASSWSRVSYGYTF
TRBV6-1	TRBJ1-5	NA	few	15	TGTGCCAGCAGTGAAGGGGGAGGGCCCAATCAGCCCCAGCATTTT	CASSEGGGPNQPQHF
TRBV19	TRBJ2-4	NA	once	18	TGTGCCAGTAGTATTAAACGAGGACAGATTCTAGCCAAAAACATTCAGTACTTC	CASSIKRGQILAKNIQYF
TRBV5-1	TRBJ1-1	TRBD1	NA	16	TGCGCCAGCAGCCTAGGGACCGGGACAGTGAACACTGAAGCTTTCTTT	CASSLGTGTVNTEAFF
TRBV19	TRBJ1-5	TRBD1	NA	17	TGTGCCAGTAGTATAGATGTGAGGGGGCAGGGCGGTCAGCCCCAGCATTTT	CASSIDVRGQGGQPQHF
TRBV29-1	TRBJ2-7	TRBD2	NA	14	TGCAGCACGAGGACTAGCGGGAGGCGGGACGAGCAGTACTTC	CSTRTSGRRDEQYF
TRBV7-2	TRBJ1-1	TRBD1	NA	14	TGTGCCAGCAGCCAGGGACAGGGTTGGACTGAAGCTTTCTTT	CASSQGQGWTEAFF
TRBV7-9	TRBJ1-2	NA	once	13	TGTGCCAGCAGCTACTCGAAGGGGGAAAGCTACACCTTC	CASSYSKGESYTF
TRBV5-4	TRBJ1-6	NA	NA	15	TGTGCCAGCAGCTTGGGGGGGGTCTACAATTCACCCCTCCACTTT	CASSLGGVYNSPLHF
TRBV3-1/TRBV3-2	TRBJ1-4	TRBD1	NA	16	TGTGCCAGCAGCCTAAAGGCAGGGGGCCGTATTGAAAAACTGTTTTTT	CASSLKAGGRIEKLFF
TRBV5-4	TRBJ2-7	TRBD2	NA	11	TGTGCCAGCAGGTCTAGCGGGGAGCAGTACTTC	CASRSSGEQYF
TRBV18	TRBJ1-6	TRBD1	NA	15	TGTGCCAGCTCACCAGGACAGGGGTATAATTCACCCCTCCACTTT	CASSPGQGYNSPLHF
TRBV5-1	TRBJ2-5	TRBD1	few	16	TGCGCCAGCAGCTTTGGGGACAGGGGGGTACAAGAGACCCAGTACTTC	CASSFGDRGVQETQYF
TRBV5-3	TRBJ1-2	TRBD1	NA	14	TGTGCCAGAAGCTCTAACAGGGGGCGCAGAGGCTACACCTTC	CARSSNRGRRGYTF
TRBV7-8	TRBJ1-5	NA	NA	13	TGTGCCAGCAGCTTTGGGGGGGCTCAGCCCCAGCATTTT	CASSFGGAQPQHF
TRBV9	TRBJ2-5	TRBD2	NA	13	TGTGCCAGCAGTTCTAGCGGGCAAGAGACCCAGTACTTC	CASSSSGQETQYF